The rows below give T cell receptor beta chains drawn from one sample of a study of shared clonotypes between healthy human individuals. Sequenced by immunoSEQ multiplex PCR; TCRdb stores in-frame clones only, minus some. The repertoire holds approximately 2,000,000 clones, 85% to 95% seen once, with about 0.36% in the top ten. The sequenced sample was naive CD4+ T cells from PBMCs. The receptors here all came from a man between 18 and 29 years old in good health. Some clones in this sample may be carry-over from other donors' samples. The CDR3 runs from the conserved cysteine through the conserved F or W. Fields, in order: J gene, V gene, clone size, CDR3 protein. Clone size is given for some rows only: seen once, a few or many times, or a class if the clone is expanded.

j_gene: TRBJ2-1
v_gene: TRBV7-2
abundance: NA
CDR3aa: CASSRTSGNEQFF

j_gene: TRBJ1-1
v_gene: TRBV5-4
abundance: NA
CDR3aa: CASVKGGSGRTEAFF

j_gene: TRBJ1-2
v_gene: TRBV27
abundance: NA
CDR3aa: CASSFSGRGRDGYTF

j_gene: TRBJ1-1
v_gene: TRBV28
abundance: NA
CDR3aa: CASSAGRRRTEAFF

j_gene: TRBJ2-7
v_gene: TRBV7-2
abundance: NA
CDR3aa: CASSSGTGDYEQYF

j_gene: TRBJ2-7
v_gene: TRBV7-9
abundance: few
CDR3aa: CASSLRFPYEQYF

j_gene: TRBJ2-2
v_gene: TRBV11-3
abundance: NA
CDR3aa: CASSLGTGIDGELFF

j_gene: TRBJ2-1
v_gene: TRBV19
abundance: NA
CDR3aa: CASQGGVRSEQFF

j_gene: TRBJ2-7
v_gene: TRBV30
abundance: NA
CDR3aa: CAWSTRVRTDEQYF

j_gene: TRBJ2-6
v_gene: TRBV7-2
abundance: NA
CDR3aa: CASSRNRGSGANVLTF

j_gene: TRBJ2-1
v_gene: TRBV28
abundance: once
CDR3aa: CASSRPESPYNEQFF

j_gene: TRBJ2-7
v_gene: TRBV11-2
abundance: NA
CDR3aa: CASRLSGTYEQYF

j_gene: TRBJ1-1
v_gene: TRBV10-1
abundance: NA
CDR3aa: CASSRGQGSTEAFF

j_gene: TRBJ1-4
v_gene: TRBV23-1
abundance: NA
CDR3aa: CASSQGRGPYEKLFF

j_gene: TRBJ2-2
v_gene: TRBV11-1
abundance: NA
CDR3aa: CASSLLAGAVGELFF

j_gene: TRBJ2-2
v_gene: TRBV30
abundance: NA
CDR3aa: CAWSMGAGTGELFF

j_gene: TRBJ2-4
v_gene: TRBV28
abundance: NA
CDR3aa: CASSYGAGGLNIQYF

j_gene: TRBJ2-7
v_gene: TRBV27
abundance: NA
CDR3aa: CASSFGLADSYEQYF

j_gene: TRBJ2-3
v_gene: TRBV9
abundance: NA
CDR3aa: CASSPPPGFGSDTQYF

j_gene: TRBJ1-2
v_gene: TRBV28
abundance: NA
CDR3aa: CASTQGGAPLYGYTF

j_gene: TRBJ2-7
v_gene: TRBV27
abundance: NA
CDR3aa: CASSLSGTGEQYF

j_gene: TRBJ2-1
v_gene: TRBV7-3
abundance: NA
CDR3aa: CASSPRGSGDNEQFF

j_gene: TRBJ1-2
v_gene: TRBV25-1
abundance: few
CDR3aa: CASSELSAYGYTF

j_gene: TRBJ1-5
v_gene: TRBV30
abundance: NA
CDR3aa: CAWSPGSRDQPQHF

j_gene: TRBJ2-7
v_gene: TRBV28
abundance: NA
CDR3aa: CASSPTYEQYF

j_gene: TRBJ1-1
v_gene: TRBV11-3
abundance: NA
CDR3aa: CASSLGGLNTEAFF

j_gene: TRBJ2-1
v_gene: TRBV11-2
abundance: NA
CDR3aa: CASSLDSGGLARRNEQFF

j_gene: TRBJ1-1
v_gene: TRBV9
abundance: NA
CDR3aa: CASSAGQQNTEAFF

j_gene: TRBJ1-3
v_gene: TRBV11-2
abundance: NA
CDR3aa: CASTPRASSGNTIYF

j_gene: TRBJ1-6
v_gene: TRBV28
abundance: NA
CDR3aa: CASSFRYWPLHF

j_gene: TRBJ2-7
v_gene: TRBV6-1
abundance: NA
CDR3aa: CASSQRRFYEQYF

j_gene: TRBJ2-6
v_gene: TRBV18
abundance: NA
CDR3aa: CASSPLSNSGANVLTF

j_gene: TRBJ2-1
v_gene: TRBV5-4
abundance: once
CDR3aa: CASSPLGFSYNEQFF

j_gene: TRBJ1-2
v_gene: TRBV10-2
abundance: NA
CDR3aa: CASSESSNYGYTF

j_gene: TRBJ2-7
v_gene: TRBV6-5
abundance: NA
CDR3aa: CASSPRQASYEQYF

j_gene: TRBJ1-2
v_gene: TRBV7-3
abundance: NA
CDR3aa: CASSLGTGSYTF

j_gene: TRBJ2-1
v_gene: TRBV7-9
abundance: NA
CDR3aa: CASSLGGRTGVKQFF

j_gene: TRBJ2-3
v_gene: TRBV5-1
abundance: NA
CDR3aa: CASSLWEGSTDTQYF

j_gene: TRBJ1-2
v_gene: TRBV5-1
abundance: NA
CDR3aa: CASSLRAVRPGFNYGYTF

j_gene: TRBJ1-4
v_gene: TRBV6-6
abundance: NA
CDR3aa: CASSYNLGGVSEKLFF

j_gene: TRBJ2-1
v_gene: TRBV6-1
abundance: NA
CDR3aa: CASSARGVLNEQFF

j_gene: TRBJ2-7
v_gene: TRBV18
abundance: NA
CDR3aa: CASSPPGRGAGLEQYF

j_gene: TRBJ2-5
v_gene: TRBV5-1
abundance: NA
CDR3aa: CASSFGLAGEGTQYF

j_gene: TRBJ1-1
v_gene: TRBV6-1
abundance: NA
CDR3aa: CASALGSAGNTEAFF

j_gene: TRBJ2-1
v_gene: TRBV7-3
abundance: NA
CDR3aa: CASSREARGNEQFF

j_gene: TRBJ1-1
v_gene: TRBV29-1
abundance: NA
CDR3aa: CSVVTVLNTEAFF

j_gene: TRBJ1-2
v_gene: TRBV6-5
abundance: NA
CDR3aa: CASRTDKNYGYTF

j_gene: TRBJ2-1
v_gene: TRBV6-6
abundance: NA
CDR3aa: CASSSRNEQFF

j_gene: TRBJ1-1
v_gene: TRBV2
abundance: few
CDR3aa: CASSLGMNTEAFF

j_gene: TRBJ2-3
v_gene: TRBV29-1
abundance: NA
CDR3aa: CSVDRGTDTQYF

j_gene: TRBJ1-1
v_gene: TRBV2
abundance: NA
CDR3aa: CASSARVYTEAFF